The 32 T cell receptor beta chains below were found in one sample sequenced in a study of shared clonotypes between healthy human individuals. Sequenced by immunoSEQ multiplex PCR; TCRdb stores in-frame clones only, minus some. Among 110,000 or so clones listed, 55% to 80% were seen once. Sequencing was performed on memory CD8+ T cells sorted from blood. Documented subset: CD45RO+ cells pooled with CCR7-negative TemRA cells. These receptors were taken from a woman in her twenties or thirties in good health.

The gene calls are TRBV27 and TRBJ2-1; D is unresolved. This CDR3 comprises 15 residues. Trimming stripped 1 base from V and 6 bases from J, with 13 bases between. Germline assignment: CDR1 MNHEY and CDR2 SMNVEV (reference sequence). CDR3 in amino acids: CASSLLAGPLNEQFF. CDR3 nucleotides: TGTGCCAGCAGTTTATTAGCAGGCCCCCTCAATGAGCAGTTCTTC.

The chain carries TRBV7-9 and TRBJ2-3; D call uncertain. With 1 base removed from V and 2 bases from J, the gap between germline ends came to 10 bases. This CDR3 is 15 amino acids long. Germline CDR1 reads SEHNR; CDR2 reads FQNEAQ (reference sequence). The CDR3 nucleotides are TGTGCCAGCAGCTTAGGTATTATCCCCACAGATACGCAGTATTTT. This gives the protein CASSLGIIPTDTQYF.

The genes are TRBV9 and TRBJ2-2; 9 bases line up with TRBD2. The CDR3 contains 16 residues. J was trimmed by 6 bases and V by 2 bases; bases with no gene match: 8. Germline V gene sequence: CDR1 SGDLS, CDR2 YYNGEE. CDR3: CASSVDSGSLPGELFF. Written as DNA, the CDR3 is TGTGCCAGCAGCGTTGATAGCGGGAGCCTTCCCGGGGAGCTGTTTTTT. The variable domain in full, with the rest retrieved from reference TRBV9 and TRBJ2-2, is DSGVTQTPKHLITATGQRVTLRCSPRSGDLSVYWYQQSLDQGLQFLIQYYNGEERAKGNILERFSAQQFPDLHSELNLSSLELGDSALYFCASSVDSGSLPGELFFGEGSRLTVL.

The CDR3 DNA is TGTGCCAGCAGCTTTAACCTCCCGGCGAACTATGGCTACACCTTC. Protein: CASSFNLPANYGYTF. The V call is TRBV5-6, the J call TRBJ1-2, with D unclear. Per the germline V gene, CDR1 is SGHDT and CDR2 is YYEEEE. This CDR3 comprises 15 residues. V was pared by 2 bases and J by 2 bases, with 13 bases between.

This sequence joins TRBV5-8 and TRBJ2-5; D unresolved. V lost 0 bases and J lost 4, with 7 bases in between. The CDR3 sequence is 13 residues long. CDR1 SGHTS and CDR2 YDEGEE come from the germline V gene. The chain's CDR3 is CASSLDPTETQYF. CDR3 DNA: TGTGCCAGCAGCTTGGACCCTACAGAGACCCAGTACTTC.

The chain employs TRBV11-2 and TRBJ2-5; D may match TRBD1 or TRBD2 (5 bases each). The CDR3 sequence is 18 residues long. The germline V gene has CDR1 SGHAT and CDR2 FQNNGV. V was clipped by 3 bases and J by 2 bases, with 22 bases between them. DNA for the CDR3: TGTGCCAGCAGCTTCCCCGCGGTTGGGGCGGGCTTTCAAGAGACCCAGTACTTC. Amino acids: CASSFPAVGAGFQETQYF.

DNA for the CDR3: TGTGCCAGTAGTGCACTGGGACAGCGAACGGGCTACAATGAGCAGTTCTTC. Translating it yields CASSALGQRTGYNEQFF. V gene TRBV19 combines with J gene TRBJ2-1; TRBD1 matches 7 bases. CDR1 is LNHDA, CDR2 SQIVND, per germline (reference sequence). The CDR3 runs to 17 residues. The junction had 13 bases not matched to a gene; V was cut back by 5 bases and J by 3 bases.

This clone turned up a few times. CDR3 residues: CSVVEGMGNTEAFF. The CDR3 DNA reads TGCAGCGTTGTAGAGGGGATGGGGAACACTGAAGCTTTCTTT. The chain couples TRBV29-1 to TRBJ1-1, with TRBD1 as a possible D gene (5 bases). CDR1 SQVTM and CDR2 ANQGSEA come from the germline V gene. The length of the CDR3 is 14 residues. The germline V and J ends were trimmed by 4 bases and 1 base, with 13 bases remaining between them.

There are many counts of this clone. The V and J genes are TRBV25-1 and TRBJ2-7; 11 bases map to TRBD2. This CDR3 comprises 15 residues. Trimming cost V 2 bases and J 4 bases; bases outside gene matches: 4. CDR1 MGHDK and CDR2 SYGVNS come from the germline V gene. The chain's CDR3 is CASSELAGGTYEQYF. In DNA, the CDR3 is TGTGCCAGCAGTGAACTAGCGGGAGGTACGTACGAGCAGTACTTC.

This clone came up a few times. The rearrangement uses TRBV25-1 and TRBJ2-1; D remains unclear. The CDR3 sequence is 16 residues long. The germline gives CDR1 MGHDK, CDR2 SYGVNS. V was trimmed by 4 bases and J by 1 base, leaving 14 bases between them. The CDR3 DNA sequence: TGTGCCAGCAGTGGGGTGGCGGAAGCTTCCTACAATGAGCAGTTCTTC. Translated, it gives CASSGVAEASYNEQFF.

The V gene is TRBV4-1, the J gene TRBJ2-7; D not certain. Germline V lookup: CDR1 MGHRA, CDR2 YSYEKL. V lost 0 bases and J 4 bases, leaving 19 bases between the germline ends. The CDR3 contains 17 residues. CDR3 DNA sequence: TGCGCCAGCAGCCAAGAGGCCAATCCCAGGCTCTGGTACGAGCAGTACTTC. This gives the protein CASSQEANPRLWYEQYF.

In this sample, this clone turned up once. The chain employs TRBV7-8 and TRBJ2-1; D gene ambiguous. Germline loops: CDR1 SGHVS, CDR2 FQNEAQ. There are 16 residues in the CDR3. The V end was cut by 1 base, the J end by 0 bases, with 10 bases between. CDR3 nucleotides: TGTGCCAGCAGCTTAGTTTTCCAATTCTCCTACAATGAGCAGTTCTTC. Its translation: CASSLVFQFSYNEQFF.

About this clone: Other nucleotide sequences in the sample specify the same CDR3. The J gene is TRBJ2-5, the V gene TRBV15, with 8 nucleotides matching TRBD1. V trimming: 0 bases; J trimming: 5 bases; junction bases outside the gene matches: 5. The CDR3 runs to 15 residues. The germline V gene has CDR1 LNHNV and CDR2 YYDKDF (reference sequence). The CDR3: CATSRDRGRLETQYF. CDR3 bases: TGTGCCACCAGCAGAGACAGGGGGCGCCTGGAGACCCAGTACTTC. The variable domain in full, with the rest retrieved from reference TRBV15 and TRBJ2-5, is DAMVIQNPRYQVTQFGKPVTLSCSQTLNHNVMYWYQQKSSQAPKLLFHYYDKDFNNEADTPDNFQSRRPNTSFCFLDIRSPGLGDTAMYLCATSRDRGRLETQYFGPGTRLLVL.

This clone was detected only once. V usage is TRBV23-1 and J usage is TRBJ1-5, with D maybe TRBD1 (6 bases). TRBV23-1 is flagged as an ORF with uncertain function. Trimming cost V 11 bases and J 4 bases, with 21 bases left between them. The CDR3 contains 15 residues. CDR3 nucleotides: TGCGCCCCGCCGCGGGCGCGGGGGCGGAATCAGCCCCAGCATTTT. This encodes CAPPRARGRNQPQHF.

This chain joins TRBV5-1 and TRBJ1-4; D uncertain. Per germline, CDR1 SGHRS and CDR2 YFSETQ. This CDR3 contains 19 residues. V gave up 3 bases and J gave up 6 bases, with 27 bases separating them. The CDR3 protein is CASSSTGRPGGFADEKLFF. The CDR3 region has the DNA TGCGCCAGCAGCTCCACCGGACGACCCGGAGGGTTTGCGGATGAAAAACTGTTTTTT.

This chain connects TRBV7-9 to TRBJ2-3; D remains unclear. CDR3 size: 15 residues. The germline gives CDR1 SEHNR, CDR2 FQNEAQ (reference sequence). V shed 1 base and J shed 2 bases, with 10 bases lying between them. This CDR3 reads CASSLGERDTDTQYF. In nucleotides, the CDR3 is TGTGCCAGCAGCTTAGGTGAGCGAGACACAGATACGCAGTATTTT.

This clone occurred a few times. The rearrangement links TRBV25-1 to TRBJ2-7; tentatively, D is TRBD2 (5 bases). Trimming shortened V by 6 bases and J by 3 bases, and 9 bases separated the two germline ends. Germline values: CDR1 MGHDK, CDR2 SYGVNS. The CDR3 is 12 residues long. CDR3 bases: TGTGCCAGCAGGGAGGACTTCTACGAGCAGTACTTC. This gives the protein CASREDFYEQYF.

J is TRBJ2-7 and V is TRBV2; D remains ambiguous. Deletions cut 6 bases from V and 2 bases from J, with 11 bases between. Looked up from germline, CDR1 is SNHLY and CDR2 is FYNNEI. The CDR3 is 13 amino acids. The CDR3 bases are TGTGCCAGCAGGAGACTTCCAACCTACGAGCAGTACTTC. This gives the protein CASRRLPTYEQYF.

The CDR3 spells CASSPDRSNQPQHF. CDR3 coding DNA: TGTGCCAGCAGCCCCGACAGGTCCAATCAGCCCCAGCATTTT. The rearrangement joins TRBV9 to TRBJ1-5, with D perhaps TRBD1 (6 bases). The V gene's germline CDR1 is SGDLS and CDR2 YYNGEE. The CDR3 loop spans 14 amino acids. Trimming stripped 4 bases from V and 3 bases from J, with 11 bases between.

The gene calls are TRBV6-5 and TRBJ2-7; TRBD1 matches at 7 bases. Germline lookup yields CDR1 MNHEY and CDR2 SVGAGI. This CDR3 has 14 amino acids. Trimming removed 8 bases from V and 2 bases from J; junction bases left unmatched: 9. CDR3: CASSPTGSTYEQYF. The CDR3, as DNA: TGTGCCAGCTCTCCGACAGGGTCAACCTACGAGCAGTACTTC.

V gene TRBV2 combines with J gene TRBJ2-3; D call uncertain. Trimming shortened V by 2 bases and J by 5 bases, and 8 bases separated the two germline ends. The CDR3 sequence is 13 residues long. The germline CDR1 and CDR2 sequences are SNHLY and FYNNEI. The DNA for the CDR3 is TGTGCCAGCAGTGAACCTCCGGGAGATACGCAGTATTTT. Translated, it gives CASSEPPGDTQYF.

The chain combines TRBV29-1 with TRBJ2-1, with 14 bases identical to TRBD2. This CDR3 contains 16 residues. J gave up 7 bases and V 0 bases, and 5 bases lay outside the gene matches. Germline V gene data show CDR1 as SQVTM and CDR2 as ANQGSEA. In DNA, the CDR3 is TGCAGCGTTGAAGAGTGGACTAGCGGGAGGTTAAATGAGCAGTTCTTC. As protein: CSVEEWTSGRLNEQFF.

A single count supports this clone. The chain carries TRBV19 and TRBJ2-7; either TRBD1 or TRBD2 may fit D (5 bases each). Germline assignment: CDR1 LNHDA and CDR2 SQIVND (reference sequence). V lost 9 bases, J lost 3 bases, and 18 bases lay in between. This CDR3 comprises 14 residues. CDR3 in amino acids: CASSTRDGDYEQYF. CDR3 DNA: TGTGCCAGCTCCACCCGGGACGGAGACTACGAGCAGTACTTC.

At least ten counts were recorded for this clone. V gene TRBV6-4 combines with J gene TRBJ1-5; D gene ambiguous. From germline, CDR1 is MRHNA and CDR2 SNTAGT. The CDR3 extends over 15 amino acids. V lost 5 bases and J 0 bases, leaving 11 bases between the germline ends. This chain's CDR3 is CASSPDLYSNQPQHF. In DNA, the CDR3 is TGTGCCAGCAGTCCGGACTTGTATAGCAATCAGCCCCAGCATTTT.

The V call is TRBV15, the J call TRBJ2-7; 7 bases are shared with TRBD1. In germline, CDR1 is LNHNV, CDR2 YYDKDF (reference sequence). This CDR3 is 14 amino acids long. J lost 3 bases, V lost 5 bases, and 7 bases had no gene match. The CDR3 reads CATSSGTASYEQYF. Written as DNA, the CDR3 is TGTGCCACCAGCTCGGGGACAGCAAGCTACGAGCAGTACTTC.

In DNA, the CDR3 is TGTGCCAGCAGTGAATGCGAGACAGGGGATTGTAGTGAGCAGTTCTTC. Amino acid sequence: CASSECETGDCSEQFF. This chain connects TRBV25-1 to TRBJ2-1; 8 bases are a match to TRBD1. The V gene's germline CDR1 is MGHDK and CDR2 SYGVNS. V trimming: 1 base; J trimming: 9 bases; junction bases outside the gene matches: 11. CDR3 length equals 16 residues.

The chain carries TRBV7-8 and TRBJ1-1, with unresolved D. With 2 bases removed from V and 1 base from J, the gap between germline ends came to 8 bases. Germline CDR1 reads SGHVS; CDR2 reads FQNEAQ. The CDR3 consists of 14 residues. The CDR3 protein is CASSLSDGNTEAFF. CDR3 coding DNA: TGTGCCAGCAGCTTATCCGACGGGAACACTGAAGCTTTCTTT. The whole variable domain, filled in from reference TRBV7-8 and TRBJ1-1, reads GAGVSQSPRYKVAKRGQDVALRCDPISGHVSLFWYQQALGQGPEFLTYFQNEAQLDKSGLPSDRFFAERPEGSVSTLKIQRTQQEDSAVYLCASSLSDGNTEAFFGQGTRLTVV.

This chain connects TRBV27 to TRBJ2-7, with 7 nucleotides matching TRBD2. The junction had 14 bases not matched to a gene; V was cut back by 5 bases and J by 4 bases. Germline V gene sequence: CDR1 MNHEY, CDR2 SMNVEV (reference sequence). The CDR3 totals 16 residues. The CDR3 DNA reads TGTGCCAGCAGTCATTCCTGGGGGGGGAGTTTTTACGAGCAGTACTTC. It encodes CASSHSWGGSFYEQYF.

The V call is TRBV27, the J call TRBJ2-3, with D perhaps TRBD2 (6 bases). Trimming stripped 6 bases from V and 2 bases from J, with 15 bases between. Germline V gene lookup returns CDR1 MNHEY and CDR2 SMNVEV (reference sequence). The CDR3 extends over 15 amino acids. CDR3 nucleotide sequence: TGTGCCAGCAGGATCATAGGGACTTCCACAGATACGCAGTATTTT. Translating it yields CASRIIGTSTDTQYF.

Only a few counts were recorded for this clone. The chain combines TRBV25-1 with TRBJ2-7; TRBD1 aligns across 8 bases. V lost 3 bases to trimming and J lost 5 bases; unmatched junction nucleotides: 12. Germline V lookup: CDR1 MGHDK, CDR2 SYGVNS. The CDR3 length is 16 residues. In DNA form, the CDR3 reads TGTGCCAGCAGTGACCCTGGGACAGGTTTTCCTCACGAGCAGTACTTC. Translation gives CASSDPGTGFPHEQYF.

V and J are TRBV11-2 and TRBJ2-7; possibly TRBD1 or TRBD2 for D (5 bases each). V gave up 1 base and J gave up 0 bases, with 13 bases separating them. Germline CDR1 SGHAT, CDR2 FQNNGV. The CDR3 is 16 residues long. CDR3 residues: CASSLAPGAVSYEQYF. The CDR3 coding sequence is TGTGCCAGCAGCTTAGCGCCCGGGGCAGTCTCCTACGAGCAGTACTTC.

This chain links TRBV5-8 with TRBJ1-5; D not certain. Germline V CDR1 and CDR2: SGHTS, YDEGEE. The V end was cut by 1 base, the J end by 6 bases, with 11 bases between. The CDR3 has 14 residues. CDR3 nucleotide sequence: TGTGCCAGCAGCTTGCTGTGGGAGAGTCAGCCCCAGCATTTT. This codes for CASSLLWESQPQHF.